The 5 T cell receptor beta chains reported below all come from one sample, sequenced in a study of glioma-infiltrating T cells. The iRepertoire nested amplicon-rescue multiplex PCR amplified TCR alpha and beta CDR3s from RNA. TCRdb ran MiXCR on the multiplex PCR reads and lists one entry per CDR3 protein. The sample carries roughly 100,000 distinct CDR3 sequences, 29% recorded once. The specimen was glioma tissue, nonneoplastic brain tissue, or PBMCs (not recorded which). The receptors stem from a human donor with low-grade glioma or glioblastoma, undergoing nonglioma brain surgery, or in good health (not recorded which).

This clonotype was counted only a few times. V usage is TRBV7-9 and J usage is TRBJ1-4, with D tentatively TRBD1 (5 bases). Germline lookup yields CDR1 SEHNR and CDR2 FQNEAQ (reference sequence). CDR3 length: 15 residues. Deletions cut 5 bases from V and 3 bases from J, with 13 bases between. This chain's CDR3 is CASSLGQVANEKLFF. The CDR3 nucleotides are TGTGCCAGCAGCCTGGGGCAAGTCGCTAATGAAAAACTGTTTTTT.

This clonotype has ten or more counts. The chain recombines TRBV6-1 with TRBJ2-1; the D gene is possibly TRBD1 (6 bases). The germline V gene has CDR1 MNHNS and CDR2 SASEGT. V was clipped by 6 bases and J by 7 bases, with 19 bases between them. There are 15 residues in the CDR3. The CDR3 nucleotides read TGTGCCAGCAGCCCTGGAGGCAGGGGCATGAATGAGCAGTTCTTC. Translating gives CASSPGGRGMNEQFF.

This clonotype was seen many times. This chain uses TRBV20-1 with TRBJ1-4; D is ambiguous. Trimming left V 0 bases short and J 12 bases short, with 14 bases between. CDR1 and CDR2 (germline): DFQATT, SNEGSKA (reference sequence). The CDR3 runs to 13 residues. CDR3 bases: TGCAGTGCTAGAGATCCAATGGCCGAGCAACTGTTTTTT. This translates into CSARDPMAEQLFF.

This clonotype was counted ten times or more. The chain is built from TRBV2 and TRBJ1-1, with TRBD1 matching over 12 bases. Germline trimming cut 7 bases from V and 0 bases from J; bases unmatched to any gene: 6. Germline values: CDR1 SNHLY, CDR2 FYNNEI. The CDR3 has 16 residues. The DNA of the CDR3 is TGTGCCAGCACGGGACAGGGGGCTCGTATGAACACTGAAGCTTTCTTT. Its protein product is CASTGQGARMNTEAFF. Drawing the rest from reference TRBV2 and TRBJ1-1, the complete variable domain is EPEVTQTPSHQVTQMGQEVILRCVPISNHLYFYWYRQILGQKVEFLVSFYNNEISEKSEIFDDQFSVERPDGSNFTLKIRSTKLEDSAMYFCASTGQGARMNTEAFFGQGTRLTVV.

CDR3 sequence (DNA): TGTGCCAGCAGCTTGGCGGGGGAAAGGGGCTACACCTTC. Its translation: CASSLAGERGYTF. V gene TRBV5-4 combines with J gene TRBJ1-2, with D perhaps matching TRBD1 (5 bases). This CDR3 is 13 amino acids long. V lost 0 bases and J lost 8, with 11 bases in between. Germline V gene lookup returns CDR1 SGHNT and CDR2 YYREEE (reference sequence).